The text below deals with one TCR beta chain. This clonotype was found many times. Its antigen is unknown. A much larger clone lies a single base off, so this may be a read error. Total RNA was extracted from the cultured T cells with TRIzol reagent. 5' rapid amplification of cDNA ends (5'RACE) was used to amplify TCRbeta libraries from RNA. Before sequencing, library concentration and integrity were assessed using Qubit, an Agilent instrument, and quantitative PCR. Qualified libraries were sequenced on Illumina HiSeq or MiSeq by a commercial service provider. As for the authors' bioinformatics: TCR sequences in each sample were identified using MiXCR version 1.8.2. For a clone to be considered qualified, a CDR3 longer than four amino acids, an in-frame nucleotide length, and the absence of a stop codon were required. A read containing the complete CDR3 structure was defined as an effective read. Expanded clones were validated by RT-PCR with 24 Vbeta primers, GeneScan spectratyping, and Sanger sequencing. Through fastp at Q25 and MiXCR, TCRdb rebuilt clones from the public reads, retaining in-frame beta chains. Rows merge per CDR3 protein into single entries with the most common DNA and genes. The V and J calls shown here were made by TCRdb, not taken from the authors' results. A total of 11,000 or so distinct CDR3 sequences appear in this sample, under 55% of them only once. About a quarter of the sample rests with the top ten.

The germline V gene gives CDR1 as MGHRA and CDR2 as YSYEKL. From cysteine to phenylalanine, the CDR3 is 16 amino acids long. Kept here is only the CDR3 DNA, which spans 48 bases and is read in frame from base 1. As a first step, CD3+ T cells were rested overnight at roughly 2.5 million cells/mL in RPMI 1640 lacking fetal bovine serum. MACS immunomagnetic beads were used, per the manufacturer's instructions, to isolate CD3+ T cells from PBMCs. The sample is drawn from a study of T cell repertoires and leukemia-associated antigens (dated by TCRdb to about 2019). In the study overall: Per sample, about 5.1 to 7 million read pairs and about 3 to 5.0 million effective reads were obtained, for about 15 million effective reads in total. Using in vitro peptide stimulation of healthy T cells, the study set out to figure out what antigen is recognized by a TCR Vbeta21 clone that had previously been found in CML patients.

Points the paper makes about the study in general: Across the four groups, there were no significant differences in the numbers of Vbeta genes (roughly 60), Jbeta genes (approximately 13), VDJ rearrangements, or unique CDR3s. Direct testing of the expanded clones' antigen specificity and function was not done, and further investigation was required.

The source of this sequence is a female donor in good health. The sequencing sample was made of CD3+ T cells sorted from blood and cultured. The V and J segments used are TRBV4-1 and TRBJ2-7; a weak D assignment points to TRBD1 (6 bases agree). CDR3 loop: CASSMRTASNSYGQYF. The nucleotide sequence is given as TGCGCCAGCAGCATGAGGACAGCTTCAAACTCCTACGGGCAGTACTTC.